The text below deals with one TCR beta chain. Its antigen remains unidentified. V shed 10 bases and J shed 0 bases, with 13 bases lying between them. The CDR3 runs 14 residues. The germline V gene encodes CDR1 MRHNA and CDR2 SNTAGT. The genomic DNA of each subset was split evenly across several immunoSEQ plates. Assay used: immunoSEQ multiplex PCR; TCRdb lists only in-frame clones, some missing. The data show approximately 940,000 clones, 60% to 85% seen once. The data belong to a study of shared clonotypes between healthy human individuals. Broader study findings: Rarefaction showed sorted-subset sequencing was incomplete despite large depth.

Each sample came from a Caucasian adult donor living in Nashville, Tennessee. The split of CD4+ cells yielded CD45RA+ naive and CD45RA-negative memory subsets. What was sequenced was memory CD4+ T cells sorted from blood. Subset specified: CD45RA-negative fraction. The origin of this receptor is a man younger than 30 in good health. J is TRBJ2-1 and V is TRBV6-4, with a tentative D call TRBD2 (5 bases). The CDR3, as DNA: TGTGCCACGAAAAGGGAGAGCTCCTACAATGAGCAGTTCTTC. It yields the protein CATKRESSYNEQFF.